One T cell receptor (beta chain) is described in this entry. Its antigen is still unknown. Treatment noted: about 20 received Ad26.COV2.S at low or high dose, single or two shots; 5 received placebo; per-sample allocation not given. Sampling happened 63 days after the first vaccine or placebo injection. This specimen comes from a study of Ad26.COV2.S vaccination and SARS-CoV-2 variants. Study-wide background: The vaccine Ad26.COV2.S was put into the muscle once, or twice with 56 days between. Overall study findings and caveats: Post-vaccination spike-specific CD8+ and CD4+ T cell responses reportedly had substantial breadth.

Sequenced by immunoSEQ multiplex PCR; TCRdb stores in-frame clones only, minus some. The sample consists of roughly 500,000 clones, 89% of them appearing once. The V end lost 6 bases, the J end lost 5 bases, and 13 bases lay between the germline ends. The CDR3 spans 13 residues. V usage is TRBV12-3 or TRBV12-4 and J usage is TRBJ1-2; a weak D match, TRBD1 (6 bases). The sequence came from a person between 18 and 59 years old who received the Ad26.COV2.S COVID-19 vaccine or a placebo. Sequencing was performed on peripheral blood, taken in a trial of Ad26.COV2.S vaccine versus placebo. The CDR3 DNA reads TGTGCCAGCAGCCCAGGGACACCTTATGGCTACACCTTC. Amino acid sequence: CASSPGTPYGYTF.